These 24 T cell receptor beta chains were all obtained from the same sample, sequenced in a study of T cell responses to AZD1222 COVID-19 vaccine (dated by TCRdb to the early 2020s). The library was generated by the immunoSEQ multiplex PCR assay. Held by TCRdb, this immuneACCESS table contains in-frame sequences only and omits some clones. Under half of the omission traces to an unresolved V gene where checked; the cause of the rest is unknown. Counted in this sample were 65,000 to 85,000 clones; roughly 90% of them appeared once. The ten largest clones add up to around 4.9% of the sample. Per the publication, the time point label means: baseline before first vaccination. Sample: peripheral blood, taken on day 0 of AZD1222 vaccination. The receptors shown here come from an adult in good health.

This rearrangement joins TRBV11-2 to TRBJ1-5; D remains unclear. The CDR3 extends over 15 amino acids. CDR1 is SGHAT and CDR2 is FQNNGV in the germline V gene. The ends were cut back, 0 bases at V and 2 bases at J, with 8 bases in the middle. CDR3 residues: CASSLESRGNQPQHF. The DNA for the CDR3 is TGTGCCAGCAGCTTAGAGAGCCGGGGCAATCAGCCCCAGCATTTT.

This clone was observed a few times. V is TRBV19 and J is TRBJ1-2, with a weak D call TRBD1 (6 bases). V lost 3 bases to trimming and J lost 4 bases, with 9 bases between them. Germline V gene sequence: CDR1 LNHDA, CDR2 SQIVND (reference sequence). This CDR3 comprises 13 residues. In DNA, the CDR3 is TGTGCCAGTAGTATCCGGGACACCTATGGCTACACCTTC. This gives the protein CASSIRDTYGYTF.

The chain's CDR3 is CASSRINSPLHF. The CDR3 region has the DNA TGTGCCAGCAGCCGCATTAATTCACCCCTCCACTTT. This chain uses TRBV4-2 with TRBJ1-6; D unresolved. CDR3 length: 12 amino acids. Germline CDR1 reads LGHNA; CDR2 reads YNFKEQ. Trimming cost V 4 bases and J 6 bases, with 4 bases left between them.

The V gene is TRBV24-1, the J gene TRBJ2-1; D gene ambiguous. This CDR3 is built from 12 residues. CDR1 and CDR2 (germline): KGHDR, SFDVKD. Trimming cost V 1 base and J 6 bases, with 3 bases left between them. The chain's CDR3 is CATSDLINEQFF. The CDR3 DNA follows: TGTGCCACCAGTGATTTAATCAATGAGCAGTTCTTC.

The chain couples TRBV7-6 to TRBJ2-7, with 8 bases identical to TRBD1. V shed 1 base, J shed 6 bases, and the junction held 2 bases outside the gene matches. Germline V CDR1 and CDR2: SGHVS, FNYEAQ. This CDR3 spans 13 amino acids. The CDR3 is CASSLGDRLEQYF. As DNA, the CDR3 is TGTGCCAGCAGCTTAGGGGACAGGCTCGAGCAGTACTTC.

This clone was detected only a few times. The V gene is TRBV28, the J gene TRBJ1-4, with TRBD1 identical over 7 bases. The CDR3 is made up of 16 amino acids. Germline trimming cut 3 bases from V and 8 bases from J; bases unmatched to any gene: 12. The germline V gene has CDR1 MDHEN and CDR2 SYDVKM. CDR3 loop: CASSLASTGNREKLFF. DNA for the CDR3: TGTGCCAGCAGTTTGGCCTCGACAGGGAACCGGGAAAAACTGTTTTTT.

This clone was recorded a few times. V is TRBV6-5 and J is TRBJ1-6; D call uncertain. The CDR3 spans 15 residues. V lost 0 bases, J lost 6 bases, and 9 bases lay in between. Germline V CDR1 and CDR2: MNHEY, SVGAGI. CDR3 protein: CASSYSRETNSPLHF. Written as DNA, the CDR3 is TGTGCCAGCAGTTACTCCCGGGAGACTAATTCACCCCTCCACTTT.

A single count supports this clone. The chain carries TRBV28 and TRBJ1-2; D gene ambiguous. There are 11 residues in the CDR3. Germline CDR1 and CDR2: MDHEN and SYDVKM. Trimming left V 2 bases short and J 3 bases short, with 1 base between. In DNA, the CDR3 is TGTGCCAGCAGTTTACACTATGGCTACACCTTC. It yields the protein CASSLHYGYTF.

J is TRBJ2-5 and V is TRBV24-1; 10 nucleotides match TRBD1. The length of the CDR3 is 14 residues. CDR1 and CDR2 (germline): KGHDR, SFDVKD. Trimming cost V 2 bases and J 7 bases; bases outside gene matches: 3. DNA for the CDR3: TGTGCCACCAGTGATTCCTGGACAGGGGGGACCCAGTACTTC. It yields the protein CATSDSWTGGTQYF.

This clone was counted only a few times. The chain combines TRBV9 with TRBJ1-6; no reliable D call. V was pared by 0 bases and J by 7 bases, with 2 bases between. The germline V gene encodes CDR1 SGDLS and CDR2 YYNGEE. CDR3 length: 12 amino acids. The CDR3 region has the DNA TGTGCCAGCAGCGTAGGGAATTCACCCCTCCACTTT. Translation gives CASSVGNSPLHF.

The chain recombines TRBV18 with TRBJ1-2; 9 nucleotides line up with TRBD1. The CDR3 has 15 residues. Germline CDR1 KGHSH, CDR2 LQKENI. Trimming removed 3 bases from V and 0 bases from J; junction bases left unmatched: 2. DNA for the CDR3: TGTGCCAGCTCACCCGGGACAGGGACTAACTATGGCTACACCTTC. Translation gives CASSPGTGTNYGYTF.

In this sample, this clone turned up once. Other DNA sequences in the sample encode the same CDR3. The CDR3 DNA sequence: TGCGCCAGCAGCTTGCCAGGGTACGAGCAGTACTTC. This gives the protein CASSLPGYEQYF. The rearrangement links TRBV5-1 to TRBJ2-7; D is perhaps TRBD1 (5 bases). The CDR3 spans 12 residues. Trimming took 1 base from V and 4 from J, leaving 6 bases between them. Per germline, CDR1 SGHRS and CDR2 YFSETQ.

The chain combines TRBV28 with TRBJ2-3, with a possible D match to TRBD2 (5 bases). Trimming left V 3 bases short and J 5 bases short, with 9 bases between. The CDR3 runs 13 residues. Germline V lookup: CDR1 MDHEN, CDR2 SYDVKM. CDR3 in amino acids: CASSFWAGDTQYF. CDR3 in DNA: TGTGCCAGCAGTTTCTGGGCGGGAGATACGCAGTATTTT. Full variable domain (missing parts from reference TRBV28 and TRBJ2-3): DVKVTQSSRYLVKRTGEKVFLECVQDMDHENMFWYRQDPGLGLRLIYFSYDVKMKEKGDIPEGYSVSREKKERFSLILESASTNQTSMYLCASSFWAGDTQYFGPGTRLTVL.

The rearrangement links TRBV28 to TRBJ1-5, with D maybe TRBD1 (5 bases). Germline-derived CDR1 and CDR2 are MDHEN and SYDVKM. The V end lost 6 bases, the J end lost 6 bases, and 12 bases lay between the germline ends. CDR3 length: 13 amino acids. The CDR3 coding sequence is TGTGCCAGCAGGGAAGGGGCTGGTCAGCCCCAGCATTTT. The encoded protein is CASREGAGQPQHF. The full variable domain, rest sourced from reference TRBV28 and TRBJ1-5, is DVKVTQSSRYLVKRTGEKVFLECVQDMDHENMFWYRQDPGLGLRLIYFSYDVKMKEKGDIPEGYSVSREKKERFSLILESASTNQTSMYLCASREGAGQPQHFGDGTRLSIL.

This rearrangement joins TRBV11-2 to TRBJ1-2, with D uncertain. This CDR3 contains 14 residues. The germline CDR1 and CDR2 sequences are SGHAT and FQNNGV. V lost 0 bases, J lost 5 bases, and 10 bases lay in between. Here the CDR3 DNA reads TGTGCCAGCAGCTTAGATAACTGGAGATATGGCTACACCTTC. This gives the protein CASSLDNWRYGYTF.

The V call is TRBV9, the J call TRBJ2-3, with TRBD2 as a possible D gene (6 bases). The germline CDR1 and CDR2 sequences are SGDLS and YYNGEE. V lost 1 base and J 0 bases, leaving 15 bases between the germline ends. The CDR3 totals 17 residues. The CDR3 protein is CASSVPTGDQSTDTQYF. DNA of the CDR3: TGTGCCAGCAGCGTACCCACGGGGGATCAAAGCACAGATACGCAGTATTTT.

This clone occurred a few times. This chain's CDR3 is CASSQEVGGIAAPLHF. The DNA of the CDR3 is TGTGCCAGCAGCCAAGAGGTGGGGGGGATCGCGGCACCCCTCCACTTT. The rearrangement uses TRBV3-1 (or the pseudogene TRBV3-2) and TRBJ1-6; D possibly corresponds to TRBD1 (5 bases). Germline V gene sequence: CDR1 LGHDT, CDR2 YNNKEL (reference sequence). V lost 0 bases to trimming and J lost 11 bases, with 17 bases between them. The CDR3 loop spans 16 amino acids.

The chain carries TRBV6-2 or TRBV6-3 and TRBJ2-3; TRBD2 agrees at 8 bases. This CDR3 is built from 13 residues. Germline lookup yields CDR1 MNHEY and CDR2 SVGEGT. Trimming cost V 6 bases and J 5 bases; bases outside gene matches: 4. The chain's CDR3 is CASSRGGQDTQYF. CDR3 sequence (DNA): TGTGCCAGCAGCCGGGGGGGCCAAGATACGCAGTATTTT.

This clone was observed once. The chain couples TRBV28 to TRBJ2-7; 11 nucleotides match TRBD1. V shed 2 bases, J shed 6 bases, and the junction held 6 bases outside the gene matches. The CDR3 is 15 amino acids. Germline lookup yields CDR1 MDHEN and CDR2 SYDVKM. The CDR3 coding sequence is TGTGCCAGCAGTTTAGTAGGAGGGACAGGGGGCGAGCAGTACTTC. It translates to CASSLVGGTGGEQYF.

The chain uses TRBV27 and TRBJ2-3, with D maybe TRBD2 (6 bases). The CDR3 covers 14 residues. The ends were cut back, 2 bases at V and 8 bases at J, with 14 bases in the middle. Per germline, CDR1 MNHEY and CDR2 SMNVEV (reference sequence). The CDR3 DNA reads as TGTGCCAGCAGTTTAACTAGCTCCCTAGGTACGCAGTATTTT. Translation: CASSLTSSLGTQYF.

The rearrangement joins TRBV5-4 to TRBJ1-1; no clear D gene. The CDR3 runs to 13 residues. The ends were cut back, 6 bases at V and 3 bases at J, with 12 bases in the middle. In germline, CDR1 is SGHNT, CDR2 YYREEE (reference sequence). The DNA of the CDR3 is TGTGCCAGCAAGGGTTGGATTGACACTGAAGCTTTCTTT. Its translation: CASKGWIDTEAFF.

The V and J genes are TRBV24-1 and TRBJ2-1; D is uncertain. V lost 1 base and J lost 10, with 16 bases in between. CDR3 length: 15 residues. The germline gives CDR1 KGHDR, CDR2 SFDVKD. CDR3 amino acids: CATSDFRVVAGEQFF. The CDR3 DNA is TGTGCCACCAGTGATTTTAGGGTGGTAGCAGGCGAGCAGTTCTTC.

This clone was seen once. The chain couples TRBV15 to TRBJ2-1; D assignment may be TRBD1 or TRBD2 (5 bases each). Trimming removed 2 bases at V and 5 bases at J, with 13 bases between. Germline CDR1 is LNHNV and CDR2 is YYDKDF (reference sequence). The CDR3 runs 15 residues. As DNA, the CDR3 is TGTGCCACCAGCAGATATAGAGGGGCCGACAATGAGCAGTTCTTC. It codes for CATSRYRGADNEQFF.

V is TRBV10-1 and J is TRBJ2-7; TRBD2 aligns across 7 bases. Trimming at V came to 2 bases and at J to 3 bases, leaving 7 bases not matched to a gene. The CDR3 is 15 amino acids. Looked up from germline, CDR1 is WNHNN and CDR2 is SYGVQD (reference sequence). Here the CDR3 reads CASSEGGGGSYEQYF. The DNA of the CDR3 is TGCGCCAGCAGTGAGGGTGGCGGGGGAAGCTACGAGCAGTACTTC.